This T cell receptor (beta chain) is from a study of cytomegalovirus exposure and HLA in healthy donors. The PCR ran on 60 Vbeta and 13 Jbeta primers. Some clones are missing from TCRdb's copy, which holds only in-frame ones; the method was immunoSEQ multiplex PCR. The repertoire holds approximately 130,000 clones, with roughly 78% as singletons. Comments on this clone: What it binds is not known.

General observations from the study: Cytomegalovirus-associated status was assigned to 164 TCR beta chains. Available immune exposure information was restricted to CMV serostatus only.

Germline V CDR1 and CDR2: SQVTM, ANQGSEA. The CDR3 extends over 12 amino acids. The V gene lost 7 bases and the J gene lost 9 bases, with 16 bases spanning the gap. The V call is TRBV29-1, the J call TRBJ2-1; tentatively, D is TRBD2 (6 bases). What was sequenced was PBMCs. The sequence was obtained from a woman aged 40 to 49 in good health and CMV-seronegative. CDR3 region: CSGSSGYSEQFF. The CDR3 bases are TGCAGCGGCAGCAGCGGGTATAGTGAGCAGTTCTTC.